Below are 13 T cell receptor beta chains sequenced from a single sample in a study of cytomegalovirus exposure and HLA in healthy donors. With 60 Vbeta and 13 Jbeta primers, the PCR was carried out. Only in-frame clones appear in the TCRdb table, and some are missing; sequencing was by immunoSEQ multiplex PCR. This table holds fewer than 110,000 clones, around 60% found once. Sequencing was performed on PBMCs. Receptor source: a woman between 50 and 59 years old in good health and CMV-seronegative.

The genes are TRBV29-1 and TRBJ1-1; TRBD1 aligns across 7 bases. Germline-derived CDR1 and CDR2 are SQVTM and ANQGSEA. The length of the CDR3 is 13 residues. V lost 7 bases to trimming and J lost 1 base; unmatched junction nucleotides: 6. This CDR3 reads CSGCRQGNTEAFF. The CDR3 bases are TGCAGCGGATGCCGACAGGGGAACACTGAAGCTTTCTTT.

This clone was detected only a few times. The J gene is TRBJ1-1, the V gene TRBV18; 8 bases map to TRBD1. CDR1 and CDR2 from the germline V gene are KGHSH and LQKENI. V gave up 2 bases and J gave up 3 bases; unmatched junction bases: 5. CDR3 length: 15 amino acids. The CDR3 loop reads CASSPRTGMDTEAFF. In DNA form, the CDR3 reads TGTGCCAGCTCACCAAGGACAGGGATGGACACTGAAGCTTTCTTT. The complete variable domain, with remaining parts taken from reference TRBV18 and TRBJ1-1, reads NAGVMQNPRHLVRRRGQEARLRCSPMKGHSHVYWYRQLPEEGLKFMVYLQKENIIDESGMPKERFSAEFPKEGPSILRIQQVVRGDSAAYFCASSPRTGMDTEAFFGQGTRLTVV.

The gene calls are TRBV12-5 and TRBJ1-1; TRBD1 matches 9 bases. Germline V lookup: CDR1 LGHNT, CDR2 FRNRAP. The CDR3 is made up of 16 amino acids. Losses at the gene ends were 5 bases for V and 0 bases for J; bases not matched to a gene: 7. The CDR3 DNA follows: TGTGCTAGTGGTGCCTTCCGGACAGGGGTGAACACTGAAGCTTTCTTT. Residues: CASGAFRTGVNTEAFF.

This sequence joins TRBV5-4 and TRBJ2-7, with 9 bases fitting TRBD2. Losses at the gene ends were 2 bases for V and 3 bases for J; bases not matched to a gene: 3. In germline, CDR1 is SGHNT, CDR2 YYREEE (reference sequence). This CDR3 region has 14 residues. CDR3 region: CASSLAGGGYEQYF. The CDR3 DNA reads TGTGCCAGCAGCTTAGCGGGAGGAGGCTACGAGCAGTACTTC.

The chain couples TRBV19 to TRBJ1-4; a weak D match, TRBD1 (5 bases). The ends were cut back, 5 bases at V and 4 bases at J, with 14 bases in the middle. This CDR3 region has 15 residues. Germline values: CDR1 LNHDA, CDR2 SQIVND (reference sequence). CDR3 in amino acids: CASSELRVDNEKLFF. CDR3 nucleotide sequence: TGTGCCAGTAGTGAACTCAGGGTGGATAATGAAAAACTGTTTTTT.

This sequence joins TRBV4-3 and TRBJ2-7; TRBD2 might be the D (5 bases). This CDR3 has 14 amino acids. Trimming left V 0 bases short and J 6 bases short, with 12 bases between. Germline-derived CDR1 and CDR2 are LGHNA and YSLEER. CDR3 region: CASSQDVASPEQYF. CDR3 sequence (DNA): TGCGCCAGCAGCCAAGACGTAGCTAGCCCCGAGCAGTACTTC.

This sequence joins TRBV5-1 and TRBJ1-2, with no clear D. Germline loops: CDR1 SGHRS, CDR2 YFSETQ. CDR3 length: 14 amino acids. Deletions cut 0 bases from V and 7 bases from J, with 13 bases between. Here the CDR3 DNA reads TGCGCCAGCAGCTTGGAGGCCCGGGGTGGTGGCTACACCTTC. It encodes CASSLEARGGGYTF.

The chain carries TRBV12-5 and TRBJ1-6, with D possibly matching TRBD1 (5 bases). Germline CDR1 reads LGHNT; CDR2 reads FRNRAP. The CDR3 loop spans 14 amino acids. V gave up 6 bases and J gave up 4 bases, with 10 bases separating them. The CDR3 region is CASGPQGYNSPLHF. The CDR3 region has the DNA TGTGCTAGTGGCCCTCAGGGATATAATTCACCCCTCCACTTT. Looking up the rest from reference TRBV12-5 and TRBJ1-6 gives the full variable domain: DARVTQTPRHKVTEMGQEVTMRCQPILGHNTVFWYRQTMMQGLELLAYFRNRAPLDDSGMPKDRFSAEMPDATLATLKIQPSEPRDSAVYFCASGPQGYNSPLHFGNGTRLTVT.

The chain employs TRBV14 and TRBJ1-2; D possibly corresponds to TRBD1 (5 bases). Germline V lookup: CDR1 SGHDN, CDR2 FVKESK. The CDR3 runs to 13 residues. V was pared by 0 bases and J by 4 bases, with 6 bases between. CDR3 sequence: CASSQDQGYGYTF. The CDR3 DNA reads TGTGCCAGCAGCCAAGATCAGGGCTATGGCTACACCTTC. Variable domain in full (rest from reference TRBV14 and TRBJ1-2): EAGVTQFPSHSVIEKGQTVTLRCDPISGHDNLYWYRRVMGKEIKFLLHFVKESKQDESGMPNNRFLAERTGGTYSTLKVQPAELEDSGVYFCASSQDQGYGYTFGSGTRLTVV.

This clone is a singleton in its sample. The chain couples TRBV5-1 to TRBJ2-2, with unresolved D. This CDR3 contains 14 residues. The germline V gene encodes CDR1 SGHRS and CDR2 YFSETQ. Deletions cut 4 bases from V and 0 bases from J, with 7 bases between. DNA for the CDR3: TGCGCCAGCAGCCCCTCTACGAACACCGGGGAGCTGTTTTTT. Its translation is CASSPSTNTGELFF.

The rearrangement uses TRBV9 and TRBJ2-2; D is possibly TRBD2 (6 bases). From germline, CDR1 is SGDLS and CDR2 YYNGEE. V lost 7 bases and J 0 bases, leaving 10 bases between the germline ends. This CDR3 contains 14 residues. The CDR3 nucleotides are TGTGCCAGCGGGACTCAACCGAACACCGGGGAGCTGTTTTTT. This sequence encodes CASGTQPNTGELFF.

The chain uses TRBV19 and TRBJ2-1, with D possibly TRBD1 on 6 matching bases. V shed 8 bases and J shed 8 bases, with 7 bases lying between them. CDR3 length: 10 residues. Germline V lookup: CDR1 LNHDA, CDR2 SQIVND (reference sequence). Written as DNA, the CDR3 is TGTGCCAGTGGGGGCGATGAGCAGTTCTTC. Translated: CASGGDEQFF. Full variable domain (rest looked up from reference TRBV19 and TRBJ2-1): DGGITQSPKYLFRKEGQNVTLSCEQNLNHDAMYWYRQDPGQGLRLIYYSQIVNDFQKGDIAEGYSVSREKKESFPLTVTSAQKNPTAFYLCASGGDEQFFGPGTRLTVL.

This clone came up a few times. The V call is TRBV11-2, the J call TRBJ1-5; D gene uncertain. This CDR3 region has 13 residues. V shed 2 bases and J shed 4 bases, with 6 bases lying between them. Per the germline V gene, CDR1 is SGHAT and CDR2 is FQNNGV. In DNA form, the CDR3 reads TGTGCCAGCAGCTTAACGCGTAATCAGCCCCAGCATTTT. It codes for CASSLTRNQPQHF.